Listed here is a single T cell receptor beta chain. This clonotype was observed many times. Per-nucleotide qualities are absent, and no much larger clonotype sits a single base away. V is pared back by 3 bases and J by 9 bases, with 16 bases lying between the germline termini. There are 14 amino acids in the CDR3, from cysteine to phenylalanine inclusive. Here the CDR3 DNA is all that survives: 42 bases in frame from base 1. From a lookup of the germline V gene, CDR1 and CDR2 are SGDLS and YYNGEE. This sample is drawn from a study of T cells after yellow fever vaccination (dated by TCRdb to between 2017 and 2020). For the wider study: Using CD3, CD45RA, CCR7 and CD95 staining, memory subsets (EM, EMRA, CM and Tscm) were sorted on a BD FACS Aria III. Bulk PBMC replicates and cell subsets were isolated from blood drawn at multiple timepoints before and after both primary and secondary immunization. Sorting of memory subsets took place on days 0, 15 and 45 and at 18 months after primary vaccination, as well as on days 0, 15 and 45 after the 30-year booster. Two healthy male donors made up the cohort, one aged 18 to 29 years and the other aged 30 to 40 years. Bulk TCR alpha and beta repertoires were sequenced longitudinally to track T-cell clones before and after primary and booster YFV17D yellow fever vaccination. Libraries from fractions with low cell numbers were prepared with the SMART-Seq v4 Ultra Low Input RNA kit. The study at large found these results: A small share of clonotypes was detected in both CD4 and CD8 compartments, with the overlap likely arising from convergent recombination. On day 0, almost all vaccine-responding clonotypes were found to be below detection in the sorted memory subsets. The study included only two donors, which limits how far the findings can be generalized. The secondary T-cell response was weaker than the primary response but faster, peaking on day 5 instead of day 15. FACS-sorted repertoires could contain abundant contaminating clonotypes from the bulk population, so computational filtering was required. After the booster, most clones that had expanded after primary vaccination were detected again (nearly 98% of CD4 and about 88% of CD8), suggesting broad maintenance of memory.

What this sample's treatment or condition label stands for: live attenuated yellow fever vaccine strain. A standard Ficoll-Paque protocol was used to isolate PBMCs from peripheral blood. RNA from sorted memory subsets was extracted with the RNeasy Micro Kit. Synthesis of TCR cDNA relied on 5'RACE template switching, a step that introduced a universal primer site along with unique molecular identifiers. Priming of cDNA synthesis was performed from both the TCR alpha and TCR beta constant segments. Library amplification used two PCR steps, and the second PCR step added sample barcodes and sequencing adapters. Libraries were sequenced on Illumina HiSeq 2500 (2x100 bp) or NovaSeq (2x150 bp). In the paper's pipeline: Demultiplexing of reads and collapsing into UMI consensus sequences were performed with MIGEC, and V(D)J alignment was carried out with MiXCR. Clonotypes responding to the vaccine were identified with edgeR on replicate PBMC samples, with the criteria of FDR below 0.01 and a log2 fold change above 5 up to day 15. Bulk clonotypes were assigned CD4 or CD8 identity according to which sequenced CD4 or CD8 repertoire held them at higher abundance. To estimate the distribution of each clone across memory phenotypes, clonotype frequencies in memory subsets were weighted by FACS-sorted cell numbers. In-frame beta chains were kept once TCRdb had trimmed the public reads at Q25 with fastp and called clones with MiXCR. Each entry is one CDR3 protein sequence, shown with its most common DNA and genes. What appears here as the V and J calls and clone size reflects TCRdb's work, not the paper's. The sample yields about 42,000 distinct CDR3 sequences; 6% to 7% were counted once. More than 9% of the sample comes from the top ten.

This receptor was obtained from a man aged 30 to 39 who received the YFV17D yellow fever vaccine. This material consisted of PBMCs, either bulk or a sorted T-cell subset (CD4+, CD8+, memory, or dextramer-sorted; not recorded which), taken 45 days after the yellow fever booster vaccination. This chain joins TRBV9 to TRBJ2-1; confidence is insufficient to name the D gene. The CDR3 has the sequence CASSGTLGNGEQFF. The sequenced DNA: TGTGCCAGCAGCGGGACGCTAGGAAACGGTGAGCAGTTCTTC.